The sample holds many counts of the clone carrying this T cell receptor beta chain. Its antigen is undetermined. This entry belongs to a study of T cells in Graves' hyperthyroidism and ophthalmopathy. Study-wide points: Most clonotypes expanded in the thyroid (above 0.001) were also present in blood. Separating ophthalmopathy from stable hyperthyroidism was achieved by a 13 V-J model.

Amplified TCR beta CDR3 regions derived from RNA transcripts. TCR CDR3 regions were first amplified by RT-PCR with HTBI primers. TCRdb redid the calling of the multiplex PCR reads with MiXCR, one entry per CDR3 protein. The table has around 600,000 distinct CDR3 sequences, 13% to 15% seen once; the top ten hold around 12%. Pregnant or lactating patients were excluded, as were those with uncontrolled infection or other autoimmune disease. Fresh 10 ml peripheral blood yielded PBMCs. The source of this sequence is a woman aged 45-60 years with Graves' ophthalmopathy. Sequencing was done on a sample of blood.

CDR3 protein: CASSAPRQSSYEQYF. In DNA, the CDR3 is TGTGCCAGCAGCGCCCCAAGGCAGAGCTCCTACGAGCAGTACTTC. The V and J genes are TRBV7-2 and TRBJ2-7; no firm D call. Per germline, CDR1 SGHTA and CDR2 FQGNSA. The V end was cut by 5 bases, the J end by 0 bases, with 14 bases between. The CDR3 loop spans 15 amino acids. Supplemented by reference TRBV7-2 and TRBJ2-7, the full variable domain reads GAGVSQSPSNKVTEKGKDVELRCDPISGHTALYWYRQSLGQGLEFLIYFQGNSAPDKSGLPSDRFSAERTGGSVSTLTIQRTQQEDSAVYLCASSAPRQSSYEQYFGPGTRLTVT.